These 25 T cell receptor beta chains were all obtained from the same sample, sequenced in a study of monozygotic twins with inflammatory bowel disease (dated 2019 in TCRdb). Library construction relied on 5' RACE. The reads were generated on an Illumina HiSeq 2500. TCRdb reprocessed the reads; each CDR3 protein sequence makes one entry, and DNA is unavailable. The table for this sample shows tens of thousands of distinct CDR3 sequences. Approximately 7.4% of the sample lies in the top ten. Material for sequencing was blood. The receptors were gathered from a human donor with ulcerative colitis or Crohn's disease, or a healthy co-twin of an affected twin (not recorded which).

V is TRBV29-1 and J is TRBJ1-5. CDR1 SQVTM and CDR2 ANQGSEA come from the germline V gene. The CDR3 contains 14 residues. CDR3 amino acids: CSVGGDGFGQSQHF.

V and J are TRBV7-2 and TRBJ1-2; the D gene TCRdb calls, TRBD1, cannot be checked with no DNA. The CDR3 runs 13 residues. Germline lookup yields CDR1 SGHTA and CDR2 FQGNSA. The CDR3 protein is CASSTGTGYGYTF.

The V gene is TRBV5-1, the J gene TRBJ2-3; TCRdb names TRBD2, which stays unverified in the absence of DNA. The CDR3 has 15 amino acids. The germline V gene encodes CDR1 SGHRS and CDR2 YFSETQ. CDR3 in amino acids: CASRDGLADTDTQYF.

CDR3 sequence reads: CSARWRGGGQPQHF. The chain joins TRBV20-1 to TRBJ1-5. CDR3 length equals 14 residues. Germline values: CDR1 DFQATT, CDR2 SNEGSKA (reference sequence).

This chain joins TRBV7-9 and TRBJ1-2; checking the TCRdb D call of TRBD1 is not possible without DNA. The CDR3 consists of 14 residues. The V gene's germline CDR1 is SEHNR and CDR2 FQNEAQ (reference sequence). CDR3 loop: CASSSGGQTYGYTF.

The V gene is TRBV12-3 or TRBV12-4, the J gene TRBJ1-2; with no DNA, the TCRdb D assignment of TRBD1 cannot be verified. The CDR3 loop spans 14 amino acids. The CDR3 spells CASSLQGMGKGYTF.

This sequence joins TRBV7-9 and TRBJ1-2. The germline gives CDR1 SEHNR, CDR2 FQNEAQ (reference sequence). The CDR3 extends over 12 amino acids. The CDR3 region is CASSFSDYGYTF.

The chain links TRBV9 to TRBJ1-1. Germline V gives CDR1 SGDLS, CDR2 YYNGEE. This CDR3 comprises 13 residues. CDR3: CASSVGVRVEAFF.

V gene TRBV10-3 combines with J gene TRBJ1-1; absent DNA, TCRdb's TRBD1 call cannot be checked. The CDR3 consists of 18 residues. CDR1 and CDR2 (germline): ENHRY, SYGVKD. The CDR3 loop is CAISEMGQGVRGNTEAFF.

CDR3 sequence: CASSLLDGQQETQYF. The J gene is TRBJ2-5, the V gene TRBV5-5; the TCRdb D gene call, TRBD1, has no DNA to confirm it. Germline V gives CDR1 SGHKS, CDR2 YYEKEE (reference sequence). This CDR3 is 15 amino acids long. Filled out from reference TRBV5-5 and TRBJ2-5, the complete variable domain reads DAGVTQSPTHLIKTRGQQVTLRCSPISGHKSVSWYQQVLGQGPQFIFQYYEKEERGRGNFPDRFSARQFPNYSSELNVNALLLGDSALYLCASSLLDGQQETQYFGPGTRLLVL.

The chain combines TRBV15 with TRBJ1-5. CDR1 is LNHNV, CDR2 YYDKDF, per germline (reference sequence). The CDR3 is 15 amino acids. CDR3 loop: CATSREDLGTQPQHF.

V is TRBV5-1 and J is TRBJ1-4; TCRdb lists TRBD1, though no DNA is available to test this call. The CDR3 is 14 residues long. In germline, CDR1 is SGHRS, CDR2 YFSETQ. The CDR3 sequence is CASSGTGADEKLFF.

The V gene is TRBV7-8, the J gene TRBJ1-6; TCRdb outputs TRBD1, but without DNA this stays unchecked. Germline V gene data show CDR1 as SGHVS and CDR2 as FQNEAQ. This CDR3 has 15 residues. The CDR3 spells CASSLARQGSSPLHF.

This CDR3 is CASSERRVGTEAFF. The V gene is TRBV25-1, the J gene TRBJ1-1. The CDR3 spans 14 residues. Germline V lookup: CDR1 MGHDK, CDR2 SYGVNS.

The CDR3 loop is CSASSGGTSPYNEQFF. The chain combines TRBV20-1 with TRBJ2-1; TCRdb selects TRBD1, and the lack of DNA leaves this call unchecked. This CDR3 is 16 amino acids long. Per the germline V gene, CDR1 is DFQATT and CDR2 is SNEGSKA (reference sequence).

CDR3 sequence reads: CASHRGPNNEQFF. The chain joins TRBV5-1 to TRBJ2-1; checking the TCRdb D call of TRBD1 is not possible without DNA. The CDR3 contains 13 residues. CDR1 is SGHRS, CDR2 YFSETQ, per germline.

The chain's CDR3 is CSASSAVLRGRLRETQYF. V is TRBV20-1 and J is TRBJ2-5; without DNA, the TCRdb call of TRBD1 cannot be checked. CDR3 length: 18 residues. Germline CDR1 reads DFQATT; CDR2 reads SNEGSKA (reference sequence).

The CDR3 region is CASSQGRTGNLYGYTF. The chain combines TRBV3-1 with TRBJ1-2; the TCRdb call, TRBD1, lacks DNA for checking. There are 16 residues in the CDR3. The germline V gene has CDR1 LGHDT and CDR2 YNNKEL (reference sequence).

The CDR3 region is CASSEYTTRVTQADTQYF. The chain recombines TRBV2 with TRBJ2-3; TCRdb's D gene call, TRBD1, goes unchecked for lack of DNA. Germline CDR1 and CDR2: SNHLY and FYNNEI. The CDR3 has 18 amino acids.

The rearrangement joins TRBV29-1 to TRBJ2-3; absent DNA, TCRdb's TRBD2 call cannot be checked. CDR3 length: 12 residues. Germline V gives CDR1 SQVTM, CDR2 ANQGSEA. The CDR3 reads CSVEKEGDTQYF.

The V call is TRBV6-1, the J call TRBJ1-2. Per the germline V gene, CDR1 is MNHNS and CDR2 is SASEGT. This CDR3 contains 15 residues. The CDR3 region is CASSEAFWQSYGYTF.

This chain connects TRBV20-1 to TRBJ1-6. This CDR3 comprises 16 residues. Germline V gene data show CDR1 as DFQATT and CDR2 as SNEGSKA (reference sequence). CDR3 protein: CSAQRRTSSYNSPLHF.

The chain uses TRBV7-7 and TRBJ2-1. The CDR3 has 13 residues. Germline CDR1 and CDR2: SSHAT and FNYEAQ (reference sequence). This CDR3 is CASSLGNYNEQFF. Full variable domain (rest looked up from reference TRBV7-7 and TRBJ2-1): GAGVSQSPRYKVTKRGQDVTLRCDPISSHATLYWYQQALGQGPEFLTYFNYEAQPDKSGLPSDRFSAERPEGSISTLTIQRTEQRDSAMYRCASSLGNYNEQFFGPGTRLTVL.

The CDR3 loop reads CASSSRQGANTGELFF. The genes are TRBV13 and TRBJ2-2; TCRdb designates TRBD1, a call that cannot be tested without DNA. Per the germline V gene, CDR1 is PRHDT and CDR2 is FYEKMQ (reference sequence). The length of the CDR3 is 16 residues.

V and J are TRBV7-9 and TRBJ1-1; no DNA is available, so the TRBD1 call from TCRdb remains unchecked. The germline gives CDR1 SEHNR, CDR2 FQNEAQ (reference sequence). The CDR3 has 15 amino acids. CDR3 loop: CASRTDSTMNTEAFF.